The clone carrying this T cell receptor (beta chain) was counted between two and nine times. The target antigen is unknown. This specimen belongs to a study of cytomegalovirus exposure and HLA in healthy donors. Losses at the gene ends were 7 bases for V and 4 bases for J; bases not matched to a gene: 9. Germline assignment: CDR1 LNHDA and CDR2 SQIVND (reference sequence). This CDR3 is built from 15 residues. Amplification used 60 Vbeta primers and 13 Jbeta primers. This table comes from immunoSEQ multiplex PCR, and its TCRdb copy is limited to in-frame clones, with some not included. The profile shows tens of thousands of clones, around 8% of them singletons. General study points: Earlier findings revealed that most TCR beta V segments proved productive either about 90% or about 30% of the time. Later analysis identified 15,000 to 20,000 TCR beta sequences associated with HLA alleles, using a false discovery rate threshold of 0.05.

The chain recombines TRBV19 with TRBJ2-2, with 7 bases matching TRBD1. The sequencing input was PBMCs. This sequence originates from a man aged 45-60 years in good health and CMV-seronegative. For the CDR3, the DNA is TGTGCCAGTAAAACTTCGGCAGGGGGCACCGGGGAGCTGTTTTTT. The encoded protein is CASKTSAGGTGELFF.